This TCR beta chain originates from a study of regulatory T cells in long-lasting Graves disease. HTBI primers from iRepertoire and Arm-PCR of CDR3 regions yielded the TCR beta libraries. TCRdb ran MiXCR on the multiplex PCR reads and lists one entry per CDR3 protein. This sample has approximately 690,000 distinct CDR3 sequences, with around 30% found just once. Trimming cost V 5 bases and J 8 bases; bases outside gene matches: 1. This CDR3 comprises 12 residues. Per the germline V gene, CDR1 is SNHLY and CDR2 is FYNNEI. Time point meaning: persistent/refractory GD, antithyroid drugs over 5 years with positive TRAb. Isolated PBMC RNA provided the starting material for the TCR library.

The TCR comes from a female donor with Graves disease. This specimen was peripheral blood mononuclear cells (PBMCs), taken when the disease was refractory, from a patient treated with antithyroid drugs. The rearrangement joins TRBV2 to TRBJ1-4, with TRBD1 matching 8 bases. The CDR3 bases are TGTGCCAGCAGTAACAGGGGGGAAAAACTGTTTTTT. Translated: CASSNRGEKLFF.